A selection of T cell receptor beta chains follows, all from one sample in a study of blood T cell repertoires in COVID-19. Sequenced by immunoSEQ multiplex PCR; TCRdb stores in-frame clones only, minus some. Of about 180,000 clones listed, 88% were seen once; the top ten hold about 9.4%. The material sequenced was PBMCs or T cells enriched from blood (not recorded which). These receptors all stem from a woman aged 18-29 years who had recovered from COVID-19. The CDR3 runs from the conserved cysteine through the conserved F or W. D genes are given only for firm matches. Some rows have no size entry. The others give once, few or many, or a class for an expanded clone.

V gene,D gene,clone size,J gene,CDR3 protein,CDR3 DNA
TRBV7-9,.,.,TRBJ2-5,CASSPPSQETQYF,TGTGCCAGCAGCCCTCCCAGCCAAGAGACCCAGTACTTC
TRBV7-9,.,.,TRBJ2-7,CASSLALWSEQYF,TGTGCCAGCAGCTTAGCGTTATGGAGCGAGCAGTACTTC
TRBV7-6,.,.,TRBJ2-3,CASSAPSQGPDTQYF,TGTGCCAGCAGCGCCCCCAGCCAGGGGCCAGATACGCAGTATTTT
TRBV5-4,.,.,TRBJ2-7,CASSLDLGDEQYF,TGTGCCAGCAGTCTAGACCTGGGAGACGAGCAGTACTTC
TRBV5-4,.,few,TRBJ2-7,CASSPPQGVDYEQYF,TGTGCCAGCAGCCCTCCCCAGGGTGTTGACTACGAGCAGTACTTC
TRBV7-2,TRBD1,.,TRBJ1-2,CASSPNRQGGMYGYTF,TGTGCCAGCAGCCCGAACCGACAGGGCGGGATGTATGGCTACACCTTC
TRBV6-1,.,.,TRBJ1-6,CASFRDNSPLHF,TGTGCCAGCTTCCGGGATAATTCACCCCTCCACTTT
TRBV18,TRBD2,.,TRBJ2-7,CASSLAGSGNYEQYF,TGTGCCAGCTCACTCGCGGGTAGCGGGAACTACGAGCAGTACTTC
TRBV6-5,TRBD1,.,TRBJ2-7,CASGTGSYEQYF,TGTGCCAGCGGGACAGGATCCTACGAGCAGTACTTC
TRBV28,TRBD1,.,TRBJ2-1,CASRILDRDYNEQFF,TGTGCCAGCAGAATCTTAGACAGGGATTACAATGAGCAGTTCTTC
TRBV24-1,TRBD1,.,TRBJ2-5,CATSDGDRAQETQYF,TGTGCCACCAGTGATGGGGACAGGGCCCAAGAGACCCAGTACTTC
TRBV7-2,TRBD2,.,TRBJ2-2,CASRGLARTGELFF,TGTGCCAGCAGGGGACTAGCGCGCACCGGGGAGCTGTTTTTT
TRBV6-5,.,few,TRBJ1-6,CASSSTGVGSPLHF,TGTGCCAGCAGTTCTACAGGTGTTGGTTCACCCCTCCACTTT
TRBV30,TRBD1,few,TRBJ2-7,CAWRRQGPSYEQYF,TGTGCCTGGAGAAGACAGGGTCCCTCCTACGAGCAGTACTTC
TRBV16,TRBD1,.,TRBJ2-1,CASSHQPGQGNNEQFF,TGTGCCAGCAGCCACCAGCCGGGACAGGGTAACAATGAGCAGTTCTTC
TRBV6-2/TRBV6-3,.,.,TRBJ2-5,CASSYGTSRAQETQYF,TGTGCCAGCAGTTACGGGACTTCCCGGGCCCAAGAGACCCAGTACTTC
TRBV25-1,.,few,TRBJ2-1,CASSGYYVNEQFF,TGTGCCAGCAGTGGGTACTATGTCAATGAGCAGTTCTTC
TRBV6-5,TRBD1,.,TRBJ1-1,CASRKTGVGNTEAFF,TGTGCCAGCAGGAAGACAGGGGTGGGAAACACTGAAGCTTTCTTT
TRBV11-2,TRBD1,.,TRBJ1-6,CASSLGGTGSLLIQPLHF,TGTGCCAGCAGCTTAGGGGGGACAGGGAGTCTCCTTATTCAACCCCTCCACTTT
TRBV20-1,.,.,TRBJ2-7,CSASSSYEQYF,TGCAGTGCTTCGAGCTCCTACGAGCAGTACTTC
TRBV5-6,.,once,TRBJ2-3,CASSFRAGFGTDTQYF,TGTGCCAGCAGCTTCCGAGCAGGGTTCGGCACAGATACGCAGTATTTT
TRBV7-2,TRBD2,.,TRBJ2-5,CASSFRGGAGETQYF,TGTGCCAGCAGCTTCCGCGGGGGGGCCGGGGAGACCCAGTACTTC
TRBV6-5,.,.,TRBJ1-3,CATAAGRSGNTIYF,TGTGCCACGGCGGCAGGGCGCTCTGGAAACACCATATATTTT
TRBV6-4,TRBD2,.,TRBJ2-3,CASSRTSGATDTQYF,TGTGCCAGCAGTAGGACTAGCGGGGCCACAGATACGCAGTATTTT
TRBV6-2/TRBV6-3,TRBD1,.,TRBJ1-2,CASSYSMSTGTGYGYTF,TGTGCCAGCAGTTACTCGATGAGTACGGGGACAGGCTATGGCTACACCTTC
TRBV11-2,.,once,TRBJ1-3,CASSLTGTGRTGNTIYF,TGTGCCAGCAGCTTAACAGGCACTGGGCGAACTGGAAACACCATATATTTT
TRBV28,.,.,TRBJ2-7,CASSFPGRVHEQYF,TGTGCCAGCAGTTTCCCTGGCAGGGTTCACGAGCAGTACTTC
TRBV7-2,TRBD2,.,TRBJ2-1,CASSLGLAGAQGNEQFF,TGTGCCAGCAGCCTGGGACTAGCGGGGGCCCAGGGCAATGAGCAGTTCTTC
TRBV7-9,.,.,TRBJ2-1,CASTESSSYNEQFF,TGTGCCAGCACCGAATCGAGCTCCTACAATGAGCAGTTCTTC
TRBV5-1,.,.,TRBJ2-1,CASSLERTTYNEQFF,TGCGCCAGCAGCTTGGAGCGGACCACCTACAATGAGCAGTTCTTC
TRBV21-1,.,.,TRBJ2-3,CASSRRGTSGRVLFTDTQYF,TGTGCCAGCAGCAGACGCGGGACTAGCGGGAGGGTTCTGTTTACAGATACGCAGTATTTT
TRBV7-9,.,.,TRBJ1-1,CASSNLGRAEAFF,TGTGCCAGCAGCAACCTCGGGCGGGCTGAAGCTTTCTTT
TRBV18,.,.,TRBJ1-4,CASSPRQVDEKLFF,TGTGCCAGCTCACCTAGGCAGGTCGACGAAAAACTGTTTTTT
TRBV11-2,.,.,TRBJ1-6,CASSLQGSAPLHF,TGTGCCAGCAGCTTACAGGGCAGCGCACCCCTCCACTTT
TRBV6-4,.,.,TRBJ2-3,CASSDFGQGTDTQYF,TGTGCCAGCAGTGACTTTGGGCAGGGTACAGATACGCAGTATTTT
TRBV3-1/TRBV3-2,TRBD2,.,TRBJ2-1,CASSQDEGGVYNEQFF,TGTGCCAGCAGCCAAGATGAGGGAGGGGTTTACAATGAGCAGTTCTTC
TRBV28,TRBD2,.,TRBJ2-2,CASRWGGSRTGELFF,TGTGCCAGCAGATGGGGGGGGTCTCGGACCGGGGAGCTGTTTTTT
TRBV9,TRBD2,once,TRBJ2-3,CASSVSGRAGDTQYF,TGTGCCAGCAGCGTTAGCGGGAGGGCGGGAGATACGCAGTATTTT
TRBV2,.,.,TRBJ1-2,CASSEVVMGGYGYTF,TGTGCCAGCAGTGAAGTGGTGATGGGGGGTTATGGCTACACCTTC
TRBV30,TRBD1,few,TRBJ1-4,CAWRDAGGANEKLFF,TGTGCCTGGAGGGATGCAGGGGGTGCTAATGAAAAACTGTTTTTT
TRBV11-2,TRBD1,.,TRBJ2-7,CASSFSDREYYEQYF,TGTGCCAGCAGCTTTTCGGACAGGGAATATTACGAGCAGTACTTC
TRBV7-3,TRBD2,.,TRBJ2-5,CASSLTGTSGRGSETQYF,TGTGCCAGCAGCTTAACGGGGACTAGCGGGAGAGGGTCGGAGACCCAGTACTTC
TRBV28,.,.,TRBJ1-5,CASSLVSGAGQPQHF,TGTGCCAGCAGTTTAGTATCAGGGGCTGGTCAGCCCCAGCATTTT
TRBV3-1/TRBV3-2,.,.,TRBJ2-4,CASSQYLGLQYF,TGTGCCAGCAGCCAATATCTGGGGCTTCAGTACTTC
TRBV9,TRBD2,once,TRBJ2-3,CASSVGGGASDTQYF,TGTGCCAGCAGCGTGGGCGGGGGGGCCTCAGATACGCAGTATTTT
TRBV2,TRBD2,.,TRBJ2-1,CASSDFPWTSGNNEQFF,TGTGCCAGCAGTGACTTCCCCTGGACTAGCGGGAACAATGAGCAGTTCTTC